The 11 T cell receptor beta chains listed next were all sequenced from one sample in a study of blood T cell repertoires in COVID-19. TCRdb's copy holds only in-frame clones and misses some; the assay was immunoSEQ multiplex PCR. The sample records 140,000 to 150,000 clones, about 89% being singletons. The sample was peripheral blood. The receptor set was obtained from a man aged 60 to 75 with active or convalescent COVID-19.

The rearrangement joins TRBV11-2 to TRBJ2-1; the match to TRBD2 covers 8 bases. The germline V gene has CDR1 SGHAT and CDR2 FQNNGV. The J segment lost 5 bases and the V segment lost 7 bases, leaving 7 bases of the junction unmatched. This CDR3 comprises 14 residues. CDR3 amino acids: CASTRGGPHNEQFF. CDR3 nucleotides: TGTGCCAGCACCCGGGGGGGACCTCACAATGAGCAGTTCTTC.

Only one count was recorded for this clone. The gene calls are TRBV15 and TRBJ2-5, with D perhaps matching TRBD2 (7 bases). The CDR3 runs 16 residues. V was cut by 3 bases and J by 5 bases, with 19 bases left in between. Per germline, CDR1 LNHNV and CDR2 YYDKDF (reference sequence). In DNA form, the CDR3 reads TGTGCCACCAGCAGGGGAGGGGCAGGGGCGGTGGAGACCCAGTACTTC. Its translation is CATSRGGAGAVETQYF.

This clone appeared once. This chain connects TRBV4-1 to TRBJ2-1; D uncertain. The CDR3 is 15 amino acids. Germline V gives CDR1 MGHRA, CDR2 YSYEKL. The germline V and J ends were trimmed by 0 bases and 1 base, with 7 bases remaining between them. This CDR3 reads CASSQETWSYNEQFF. CDR3 DNA: TGCGCCAGCAGCCAAGAGACTTGGTCCTACAATGAGCAGTTCTTC.

J is TRBJ2-4 and V is TRBV4-1, with 10 bases aligning to TRBD2. The CDR3 runs to 20 residues. With V trimmed by 0 bases and J by 1 base, 12 bases remained unmatched. Germline lookup yields CDR1 MGHRA and CDR2 YSYEKL. The chain's CDR3 is CASSQDHASGSSLAKNIQYF. The CDR3 nucleotides read TGCGCCAGCAGCCAAGATCATGCTAGCGGGAGCAGCCTGGCCAAAAACATTCAGTACTTC.

The rearrangement links TRBV5-1 to TRBJ2-3; no clear D gene. This CDR3 contains 15 residues. V lost 4 bases and J 2 bases, leaving 14 bases between the germline ends. CDR1 is SGHRS, CDR2 YFSETQ, per germline. The chain's CDR3 is CASSPEGGITDTQYF. Here the CDR3 DNA reads TGCGCCAGCAGCCCGGAAGGCGGAATCACAGATACGCAGTATTTT.

The chain links TRBV30 to TRBJ1-2; D remains unclear. V shed 2 bases and J shed 8 bases, with 21 bases lying between them. The CDR3 runs 15 residues. Germline V CDR1 and CDR2: GTSNPN, SVGIG (reference sequence). The CDR3 DNA reads TGTGCCTGGAGTTCCGGCGATACCGCGCGGGAGGGCTACACCTTC. This codes for CAWSSGDTAREGYTF.

The chain uses TRBV28 and TRBJ1-5; weak D call: TRBD1 (6 bases). CDR3 length: 14 residues. V shed 8 bases and J shed 4 bases, with 15 bases lying between them. CDR1 is MDHEN, CDR2 SYDVKM, per germline. Here the CDR3 DNA reads TGTGCCAGCCGGTACAGGGAAAGGAATCAGCCCCAGCATTTT. The encoded protein is CASRYRERNQPQHF. The full variable domain, completed using reference TRBV28 and TRBJ1-5, is DVKVTQSSRYLVKRTGEKVFLECVQDMDHENMFWYRQDPGLGLRLIYFSYDVKMKEKGDIPEGYSVSREKKERFSLILESASTNQTSMYLCASRYRERNQPQHFGDGTRLSIL.

This clone was seen only once. The gene calls are TRBV28 and TRBJ2-1; 9 nucleotides agree with TRBD2. J lost 3 bases, V lost 10 bases, and 10 bases had no gene match. The CDR3 has 15 residues. CDR1 is MDHEN and CDR2 is SYDVKM in the germline V gene. This chain's CDR3 is CATVGLAGLYNEQFF. CDR3 nucleotides: TGTGCCACCGTAGGGCTAGCGGGACTCTACAATGAGCAGTTCTTC.

The chain recombines TRBV5-3 with TRBJ2-1; the D is unclear. TRBV5-3 is an ORF, and what it does is uncertain. The CDR3 spans 12 residues. Trimming pared 6 bases from V and 5 bases from J, leaving 9 bases between. The CDR3 region is CARNYCNNEQFF. In nucleotides, the CDR3 is TGTGCCAGAAACTACTGCAACAATGAGCAGTTCTTC.

The J gene is TRBJ2-2, the V gene TRBV7-9; TRBD2 is a possible D gene (6 bases). The CDR3 contains 16 residues. V was trimmed by 4 bases and J by 2 bases, leaving 14 bases between them. CDR1 and CDR2 from the germline V gene are SEHNR and FQNEAQ (reference sequence). The CDR3 sequence: CASSSRGSGNTGELFF. The DNA for the CDR3 is TGTGCCAGCAGCTCTCGGGGTAGCGGCAACACCGGGGAGCTGTTTTTT.

V is TRBV10-3 and J is TRBJ2-7, with D possibly TRBD1 on 6 matching bases. The length of the CDR3 is 11 residues. The germline V and J ends were trimmed by 8 bases and 6 bases, with 11 bases remaining between them. The germline V gene encodes CDR1 ENHRY and CDR2 SYGVKD. The CDR3 DNA sequence: TGTGCCATCGCCACAGGGTCCGAGCAGTACTTC. This translates into CAIATGSEQYF.